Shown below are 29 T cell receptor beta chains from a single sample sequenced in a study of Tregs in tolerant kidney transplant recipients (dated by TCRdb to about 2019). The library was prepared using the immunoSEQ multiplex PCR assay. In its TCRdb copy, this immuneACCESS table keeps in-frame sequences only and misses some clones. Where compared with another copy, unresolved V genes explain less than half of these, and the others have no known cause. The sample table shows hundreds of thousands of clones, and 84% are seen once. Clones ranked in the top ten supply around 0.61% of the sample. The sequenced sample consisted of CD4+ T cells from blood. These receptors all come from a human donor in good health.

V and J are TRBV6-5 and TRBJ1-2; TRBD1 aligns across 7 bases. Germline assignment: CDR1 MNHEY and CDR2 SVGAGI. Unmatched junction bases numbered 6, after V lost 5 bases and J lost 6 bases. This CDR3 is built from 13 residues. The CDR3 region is CASSLTGNHGYTF. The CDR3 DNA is TGTGCCAGCAGTCTGACAGGGAACCATGGCTACACCTTC.

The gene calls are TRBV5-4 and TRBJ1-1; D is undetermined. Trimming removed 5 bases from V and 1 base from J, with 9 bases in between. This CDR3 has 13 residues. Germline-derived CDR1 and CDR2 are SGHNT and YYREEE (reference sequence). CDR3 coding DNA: TGTGCCAGCAGTCCATCCGGGAACACTGAAGCTTTCTTT. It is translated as CASSPSGNTEAFF. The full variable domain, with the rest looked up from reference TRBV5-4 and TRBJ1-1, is ETGVTQSPTHLIKTRGQQVTLRCSSQSGHNTVSWYQQALGQGPQFIFQYYREEENGRGNFPPRFSGLQFPNYSSELNVNALELDDSALYLCASSPSGNTEAFFGQGTRLTVV.

The CDR3 DNA reads TGTGCCAGCCGCCGCCGCCAAGGCAACTATGGCTACACCTTC. This translates into CASRRRQGNYGYTF. This chain joins TRBV2 and TRBJ1-2; D unclear. The germline CDR1 and CDR2 sequences are SNHLY and FYNNEI. The CDR3 is made up of 14 amino acids. V was pared by 8 bases and J by 2 bases, with 15 bases between.

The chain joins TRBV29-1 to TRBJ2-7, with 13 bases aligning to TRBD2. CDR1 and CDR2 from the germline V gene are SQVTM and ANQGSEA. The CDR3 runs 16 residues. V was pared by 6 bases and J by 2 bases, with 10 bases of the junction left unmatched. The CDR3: CSVEGTSGKTAYEQYF. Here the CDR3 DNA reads TGCAGCGTCGAGGGGACTAGCGGGAAAACTGCCTACGAGCAGTACTTC.

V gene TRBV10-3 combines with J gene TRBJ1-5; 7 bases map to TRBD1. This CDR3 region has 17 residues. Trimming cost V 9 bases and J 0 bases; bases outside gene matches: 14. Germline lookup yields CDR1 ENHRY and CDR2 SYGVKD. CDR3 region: CAINLFDRVGSNQPQHF. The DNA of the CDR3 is TGTGCCATTAATCTTTTCGACAGGGTCGGTAGCAATCAGCCCCAGCATTTT.

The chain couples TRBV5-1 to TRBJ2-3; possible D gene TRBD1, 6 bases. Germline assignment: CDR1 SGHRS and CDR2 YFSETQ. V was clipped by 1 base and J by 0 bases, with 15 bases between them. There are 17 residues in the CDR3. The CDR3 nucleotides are TGCGCCAGCAGCTTGCAGCGATCGGACAGTAGCACAGATACGCAGTATTTT. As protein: CASSLQRSDSSTDTQYF.

The CDR3 here is CASVPGGMNTEAFF. The CDR3 DNA sequence: TGCGCCAGCGTGCCAGGGGGTATGAACACTGAAGCTTTCTTT. This chain joins TRBV5-1 and TRBJ1-1; 7 nucleotides match TRBD1. Germline V gene lookup returns CDR1 SGHRS and CDR2 YFSETQ. CDR3 length equals 14 residues. V was pared by 7 bases and J by 0 bases, with 6 bases of the junction left unmatched.

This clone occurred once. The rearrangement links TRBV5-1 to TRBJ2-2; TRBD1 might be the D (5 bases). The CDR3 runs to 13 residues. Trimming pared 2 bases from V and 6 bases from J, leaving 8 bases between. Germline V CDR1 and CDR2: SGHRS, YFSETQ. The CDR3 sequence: CASSFQGPGELFF. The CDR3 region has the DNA TGCGCCAGCAGCTTCCAGGGCCCCGGGGAGCTGTTTTTT. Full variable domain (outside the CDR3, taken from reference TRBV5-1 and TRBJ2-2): KAGVTQTPRYLIKTRGQQVTLSCSPISGHRSVSWYQQTPGQGLQFLFEYFSETQRNKGNFPGRFSGRQFSNSRSEMNVSTLELGDSALYLCASSFQGPGELFFGEGSRLTVL.

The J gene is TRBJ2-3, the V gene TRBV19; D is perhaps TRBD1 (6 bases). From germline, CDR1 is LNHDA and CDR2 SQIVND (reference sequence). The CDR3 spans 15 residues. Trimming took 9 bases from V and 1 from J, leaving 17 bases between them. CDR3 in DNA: TGTGCCAGCAGACATAGGGACACAGGCACAGATACGCAGTATTTT. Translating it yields CASRHRDTGTDTQYF.

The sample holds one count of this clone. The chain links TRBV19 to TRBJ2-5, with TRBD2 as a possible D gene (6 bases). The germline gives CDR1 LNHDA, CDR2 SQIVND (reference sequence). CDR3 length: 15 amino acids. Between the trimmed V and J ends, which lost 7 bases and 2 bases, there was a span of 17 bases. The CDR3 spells CASIPPGEQQETQYF. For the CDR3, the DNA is TGTGCCAGTATTCCCCCGGGGGAGCAACAAGAGACCCAGTACTTC.

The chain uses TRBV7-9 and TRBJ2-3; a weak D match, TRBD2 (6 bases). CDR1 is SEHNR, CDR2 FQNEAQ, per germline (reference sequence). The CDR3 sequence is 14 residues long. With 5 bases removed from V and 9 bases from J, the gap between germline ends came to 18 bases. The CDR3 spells CASSPTSTRLTQYF. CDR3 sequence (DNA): TGTGCCAGCAGCCCCACTTCGACTAGGTTGACGCAGTATTTT.

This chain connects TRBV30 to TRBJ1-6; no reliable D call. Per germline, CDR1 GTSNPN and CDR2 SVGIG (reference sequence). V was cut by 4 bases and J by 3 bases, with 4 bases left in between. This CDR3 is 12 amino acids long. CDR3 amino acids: CAWTVYNSPLHF. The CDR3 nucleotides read TGTGCCTGGACTGTCTATAATTCACCCCTCCACTTT.

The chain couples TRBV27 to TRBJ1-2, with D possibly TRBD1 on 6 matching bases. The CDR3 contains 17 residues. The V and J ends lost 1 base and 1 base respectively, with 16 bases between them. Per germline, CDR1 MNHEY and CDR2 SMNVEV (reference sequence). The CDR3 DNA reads TGTGCCAGCAGTTTATACGGGACAATGAGAGATAACTATGGCTACACCTTC. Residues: CASSLYGTMRDNYGYTF.

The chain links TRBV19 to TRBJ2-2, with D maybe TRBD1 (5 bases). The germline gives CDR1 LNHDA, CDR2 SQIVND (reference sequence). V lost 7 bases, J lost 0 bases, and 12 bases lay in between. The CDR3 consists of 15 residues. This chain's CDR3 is CASKVGLTNTGELFF. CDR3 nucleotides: TGTGCCAGTAAGGTGGGGCTAACGAACACCGGGGAGCTGTTTTTT.

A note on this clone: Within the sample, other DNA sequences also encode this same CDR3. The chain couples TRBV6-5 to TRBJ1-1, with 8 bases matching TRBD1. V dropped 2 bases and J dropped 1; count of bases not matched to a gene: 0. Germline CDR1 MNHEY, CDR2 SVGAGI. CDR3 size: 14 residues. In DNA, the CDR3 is TGTGCCAGCAGTTACGGACAGGGGAACACTGAAGCTTTCTTT. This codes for CASSYGQGNTEAFF.

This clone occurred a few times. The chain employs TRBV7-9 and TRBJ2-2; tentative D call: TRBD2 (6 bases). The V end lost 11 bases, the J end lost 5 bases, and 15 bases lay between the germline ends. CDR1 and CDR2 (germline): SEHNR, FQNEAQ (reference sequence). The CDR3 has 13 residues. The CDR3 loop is CAPTIAATGELFF. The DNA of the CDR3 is TGTGCCCCCACCATAGCGGCGACCGGGGAGCTGTTTTTT.

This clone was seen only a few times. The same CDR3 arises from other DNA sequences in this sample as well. The CDR3 is CASSSPGQGDGYTF. The CDR3 DNA reads TGTGCCAGCAGTTCACCGGGACAGGGAGATGGCTACACCTTC. This sequence joins TRBV27 and TRBJ1-2; TRBD1 agrees at 9 bases. The J segment lost 6 bases and the V segment lost 4 bases, leaving 6 bases of the junction unmatched. Germline V gene data show CDR1 as MNHEY and CDR2 as SMNVEV (reference sequence). The CDR3 spans 14 residues.

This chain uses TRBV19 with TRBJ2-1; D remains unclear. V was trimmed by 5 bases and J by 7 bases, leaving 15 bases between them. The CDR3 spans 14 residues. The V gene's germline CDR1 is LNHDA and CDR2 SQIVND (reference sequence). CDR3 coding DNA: TGTGCCAGTAGTTCCGGAACCCTGGGGAATGAGCAGTTCTTC. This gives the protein CASSSGTLGNEQFF.

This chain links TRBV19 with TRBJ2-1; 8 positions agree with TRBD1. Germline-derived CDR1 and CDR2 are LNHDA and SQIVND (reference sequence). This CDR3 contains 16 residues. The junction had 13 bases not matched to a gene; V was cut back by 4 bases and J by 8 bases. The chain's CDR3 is CASSNYDRGRIYEQFF. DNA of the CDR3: TGTGCCAGTAGTAACTATGACAGGGGTAGGATATATGAGCAGTTCTTC.

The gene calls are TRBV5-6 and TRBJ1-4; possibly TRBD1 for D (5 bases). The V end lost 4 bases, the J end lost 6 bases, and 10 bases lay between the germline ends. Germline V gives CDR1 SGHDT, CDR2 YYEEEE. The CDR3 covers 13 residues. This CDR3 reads CASSLGLYEKLFF. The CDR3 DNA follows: TGTGCCAGCAGCCTGGGACTTTATGAAAAACTGTTTTTT.

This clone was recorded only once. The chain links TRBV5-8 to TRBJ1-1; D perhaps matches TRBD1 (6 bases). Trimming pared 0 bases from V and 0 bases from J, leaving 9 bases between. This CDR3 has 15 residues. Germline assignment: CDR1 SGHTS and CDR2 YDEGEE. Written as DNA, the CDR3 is TGTGCCAGCAGCTTGGGGGACAACATGAACACTGAAGCTTTCTTT. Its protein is CASSLGDNMNTEAFF.

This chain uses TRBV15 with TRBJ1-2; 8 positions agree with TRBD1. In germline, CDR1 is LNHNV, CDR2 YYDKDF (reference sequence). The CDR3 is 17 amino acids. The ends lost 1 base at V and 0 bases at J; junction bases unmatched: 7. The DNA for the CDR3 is TGTGCCACCAGCAGAGTGGGCAGGGGGCCACCTAACTATGGCTACACCTTC. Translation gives CATSRVGRGPPNYGYTF.

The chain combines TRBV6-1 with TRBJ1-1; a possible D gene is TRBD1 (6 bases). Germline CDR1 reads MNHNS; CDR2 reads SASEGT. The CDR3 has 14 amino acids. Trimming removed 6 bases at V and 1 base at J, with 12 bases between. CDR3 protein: CASRVDRTNTEAFF. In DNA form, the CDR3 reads TGTGCCAGCAGGGTGGACAGAACGAACACTGAAGCTTTCTTT.

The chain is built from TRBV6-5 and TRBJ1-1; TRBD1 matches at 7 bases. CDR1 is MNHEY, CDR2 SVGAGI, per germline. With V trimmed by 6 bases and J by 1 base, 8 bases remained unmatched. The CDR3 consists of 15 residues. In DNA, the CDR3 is TGTGCCAGCAGCAGGGACAGCCTTCGGAACACTGAAGCTTTCTTT. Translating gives CASSRDSLRNTEAFF.

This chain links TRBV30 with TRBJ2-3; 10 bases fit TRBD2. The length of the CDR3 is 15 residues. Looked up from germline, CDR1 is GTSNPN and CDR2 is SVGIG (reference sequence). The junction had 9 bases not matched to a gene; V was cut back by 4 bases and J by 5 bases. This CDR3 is CAWNLAGGLVDTQYF. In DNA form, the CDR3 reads TGTGCCTGGAATTTAGCGGGAGGCCTTGTAGATACGCAGTATTTT. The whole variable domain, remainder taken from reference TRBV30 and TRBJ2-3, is SQTIHQWPATLVQPVGSPLSLECTVEGTSNPNLYWYRQAAGRGLQLLFYSVGIGQISSEVPQNLSASRPQDRQFILSSKKLLLSDSGFYLCAWNLAGGLVDTQYFGPGTRLTVL.

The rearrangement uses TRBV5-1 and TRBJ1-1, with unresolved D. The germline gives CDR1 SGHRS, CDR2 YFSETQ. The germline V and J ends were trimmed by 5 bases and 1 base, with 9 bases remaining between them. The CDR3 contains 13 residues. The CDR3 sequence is CASRPTPNTEAFF. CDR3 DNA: TGCGCCAGCAGACCTACGCCGAACACTGAAGCTTTCTTT.

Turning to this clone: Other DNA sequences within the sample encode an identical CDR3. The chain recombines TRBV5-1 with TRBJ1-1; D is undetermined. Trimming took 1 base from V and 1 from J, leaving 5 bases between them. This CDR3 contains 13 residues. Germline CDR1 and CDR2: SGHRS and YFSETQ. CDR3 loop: CASSLPRNTEAFF. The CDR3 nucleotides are TGCGCCAGCAGCTTGCCTAGGAACACTGAAGCTTTCTTT.

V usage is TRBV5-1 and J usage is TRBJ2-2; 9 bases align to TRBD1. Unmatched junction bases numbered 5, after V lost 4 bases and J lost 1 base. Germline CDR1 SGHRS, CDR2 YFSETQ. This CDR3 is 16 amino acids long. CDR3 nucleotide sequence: TGCGCCAGCAGCAGGGAGGGACAGGGGAACACCGGGGAGCTGTTTTTT. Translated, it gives CASSREGQGNTGELFF.

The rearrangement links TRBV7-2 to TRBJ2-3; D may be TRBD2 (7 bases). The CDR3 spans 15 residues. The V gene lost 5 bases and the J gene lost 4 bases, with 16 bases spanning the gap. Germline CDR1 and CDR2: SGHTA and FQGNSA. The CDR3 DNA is TGTGCCAGCAGCCCCCCCGGGGGGCTTGCAGATACGCAGTATTTT. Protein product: CASSPPGGLADTQYF.